The entry below describes one TCR beta chain. This entry comes from a study of response to subunit inactivated influenza vaccine. TCRdb reprocessed the RT-PCR reads via MiXCR and lists one record per CDR3 protein. The sample has roughly 160,000 distinct CDR3 sequences; about 10% are singletons. The clonotype was recovered from a man aged 50 to 75 who received an inactivated influenza vaccine. This specimen consisted of CD8+ T cells sorted from PBMCs, obtained less than 30 months after vaccination.

The chain's CDR3 is CSARPYRGGNNEQFF. The CDR3 DNA is TGCAGTGCTAGGCCCTACCGGGGGGGAAACAATGAGCAGTTCTTC. This sequence joins TRBV20-1 and TRBJ2-1, with 8 bases matching TRBD2. The CDR3 runs 15 residues. After removal of 3 bases from V and 5 bases from J, the junction contained 9 bases not matched to a gene. Germline V CDR1 and CDR2: DFQATT, SNEGSKA (reference sequence).